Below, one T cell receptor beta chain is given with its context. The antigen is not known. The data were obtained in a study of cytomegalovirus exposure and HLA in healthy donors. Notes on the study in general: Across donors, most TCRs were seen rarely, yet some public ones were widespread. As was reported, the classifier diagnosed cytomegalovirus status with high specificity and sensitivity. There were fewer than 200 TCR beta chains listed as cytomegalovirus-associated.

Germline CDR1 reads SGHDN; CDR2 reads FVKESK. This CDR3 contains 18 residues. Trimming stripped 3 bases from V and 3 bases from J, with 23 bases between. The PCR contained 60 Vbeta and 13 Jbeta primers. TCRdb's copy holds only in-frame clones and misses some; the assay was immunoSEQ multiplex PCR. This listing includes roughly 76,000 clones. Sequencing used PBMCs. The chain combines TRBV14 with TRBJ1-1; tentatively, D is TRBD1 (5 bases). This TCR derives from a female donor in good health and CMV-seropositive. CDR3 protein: CASSQTYYWGGEDTEAFF. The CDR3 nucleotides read TGTGCCAGCAGCCAGACCTACTACTGGGGGGGGGAGGACACTGAAGCTTTCTTT.